This T cell receptor beta chain derives from a study of early T cells in non-severe SARS-CoV-2 infection. Study details: Sequencing of unsorted whole blood was done on bulk RNA, leaving chains unpaired.

Notes on the study in general: VDJdb matches were skewed toward anti-spike CD8 T cell responses.

A word on this clonotype: The antigen is undetermined.

The germline V and J ends were trimmed by 1 base and 7 bases, with 10 bases remaining between them. Looked up from germline, CDR1 is DFQATT and CDR2 is SNEGSKA (reference sequence). The CDR3 totals 12 residues. TCRdb re-called the 5' RACE reads with MiXCR, one entry per CDR3 protein. This sample has some 51,000 distinct CDR3 sequences; 15% occur once, and the top ten carry approximately 9.1%. This material consisted of whole blood, taken at baseline. The clonotype comes from an adult who was a healthcare worker with PCR-confirmed SARS-CoV-2 infection or an uninfected control (not recorded which). This chain uses TRBV20-1 with TRBJ1-1; D might be TRBD1 (5 bases). In DNA form, the CDR3 reads TGCAGTGCTAGAGGGGACCCCTTTGAAGCTTTCTTT. Its translation: CSARGDPFEAFF.